This TCR beta chain is drawn from a study of T cells after yellow fever vaccination. This clonotype was counted between two and nine times. TCRdb reprocessed the 5' RACE reads via MiXCR and lists one record per CDR3 protein. Counted here are just under 600,000 distinct CDR3 sequences, roughly 12% occurring once; the ten biggest clones make up over 13%. The V segment lost 0 bases and the J segment 6 bases; nucleotides outside the gene matches: 1. This CDR3 spans 13 amino acids. Germline V gives CDR1 SGHRS, CDR2 YFSETQ. V and J are TRBV5-1 and TRBJ1-1, with 8 bases identical to TRBD1. This sample comprised PBMCs, obtained on the day of the yellow fever booster vaccination. This clonotype was obtained from a man younger than 45 who received the YFV17D yellow fever vaccine. DNA for the CDR3: TGCGCCAGCAGCTTGGGGACAGGGTCTGAAGCTTTCTTT. This translates into CASSLGTGSEAFF.